A selection of T cell receptor beta chains follows, all from one sample in a study of CD8 T cells in Susac syndrome. TCRdb recomputed calls from the immunoSEQ multiplex PCR reads with MiXCR, one row per CDR3 protein. The table has approximately 210,000 distinct CDR3 sequences, less than 95% seen once. Sequencing used CD4+ T cells from PBMCs. These receptors all stem from a human donor with Susac syndrome. Both conserved end residues are part of each CDR3. The order of the fields is V gene, D gene, clone size, J gene, CDR3 DNA, CDR3 protein. A D gene is named only where the DNA matches it firmly. Clone sizes are given selectively: once, few, many, or a class where the clone is expanded.

TRBV4-3,TRBD2,.,TRBJ2-5,TGCGCCAGCAGCCAAGATCCGGGACTACAACAAGAGACCCAGTACTTC,CASSQDPGLQQETQYF
TRBV19,.,.,TRBJ1-5,TGTGCCAGTATTCAGGGTGGAGGAGGCAGCAATCAGCCCCAGCATTTT,CASIQGGGGSNQPQHF
TRBV4-1,.,once,TRBJ2-5,TGCGCCAGCAGCCAAGGCACAAGGGGGGAGATGCTCCAAGAGACCCAGTACTTC,CASSQGTRGEMLQETQYF
TRBV19,.,.,TRBJ1-2,TGTGCCAGTAGTATTTTTGATGGCTACACCTTC,CASSIFDGYTF
TRBV20-1,.,.,TRBJ1-4,TGCAGTGCTAGAGATCGGGACAACCTTAATGAAAAACTGTTTTTT,CSARDRDNLNEKLFF
TRBV2,.,.,TRBJ2-2,TGTGCCAGCAGACACGACCAGAGGTCCGGGGAGCTGTTTTTT,CASRHDQRSGELFF
TRBV7-9,.,.,TRBJ2-1,TGTGCCAGCGGCCGGCGGGACTTCTCCTACAATGAGCAGTTCTTC,CASGRRDFSYNEQFF
TRBV11-2,.,.,TRBJ2-5,TGTGCCAGCAGCTCCTGGACGGGGAAAGAGACCCAGTACTTC,CASSSWTGKETQYF
TRBV28,.,.,TRBJ1-1,TGTGCCAGCAGCTCCCCTCGGCAGGGAGGTACTGAAGCTTTCTTT,CASSSPRQGGTEAFF
TRBV20-1,TRBD2,.,TRBJ2-3,TGCAGTGCCGCGATGCCCCTAAGAGCGGGGGGGAGGAGAGATACGCAGTATTTT,CSAAMPLRAGGRRDTQYF
TRBV30,TRBD1,.,TRBJ1-1,TGTGCCTGGAGTAGGACAGGGGGCGTCACTGAAGCTTTCTTT,CAWSRTGGVTEAFF
TRBV29-1,TRBD1,once,TRBJ1-2,TGCAGCGTCGCGACAGGGGGCCTTGGCTACACCTTC,CSVATGGLGYTF
TRBV4-3,.,.,TRBJ2-2,TGCGCCAGCAGCCAAGAGGTGGCGGCGAACACCGGGGAGCTGTTTTTT,CASSQEVAANTGELFF
TRBV11-2,TRBD2,once,TRBJ2-5,TGTGCCAGCAGCTTAGATAGAACTAGCGCGTGGGGGGAGACCCAGTACTTC,CASSLDRTSAWGETQYF
TRBV27,TRBD1,.,TRBJ2-5,TGTGCCAGCAGACCCGACAGGGAGGAGACCCAGTACTTC,CASRPDREETQYF
TRBV28,.,.,TRBJ2-1,TGTGCCATCGCACCCGGGGGAATAGGACACAATGAGCAGTTCTTC,CAIAPGGIGHNEQFF
TRBV20-1,.,.,TRBJ2-7,TGCAGTGCTAGAGATGCGGGACAGCTCTCATCCTACGAGCAGTACTTC,CSARDAGQLSSYEQYF
TRBV3-1,.,few,TRBJ1-5,TGTGCCAGCAGCCGGCATCAGGGGAATCAGCCCCAGCATTTT,CASSRHQGNQPQHF
TRBV9,.,.,TRBJ1-1,TGTGCCAGCAGCGTAGTCAAACGGGGTGACACTGAAGCTTTCTTT,CASSVVKRGDTEAFF
TRBV5-4,TRBD2,.,TRBJ2-1,TGTGCCAGCAGCCGGACTAGCGGGTCTTTAAATGAGCAGTTCTTC,CASSRTSGSLNEQFF
TRBV30,TRBD1,.,TRBJ1-1,TGTGCCTGGAGTCCCGACAGGGGGGTCTATACTGAAGCTTTCTTT,CAWSPDRGVYTEAFF
TRBV30,TRBD2,once,TRBJ2-3,TGTGCCTGGAGTGTACAGGCTAGCGGGGGGGCTTGGGCAGATACGCAGTATTTT,CAWSVQASGGAWADTQYF